The source of this T cell receptor beta chain is a study of shared clonotypes between healthy human individuals. The data were produced by immunoSEQ multiplex PCR, yet TCRdb's version contains in-frame clones alone and is incomplete. The sample gives about 2.4 million clones, about 92% of which show up once; about 0.13% is in the top ten. The V gene's germline CDR1 is MNHEY and CDR2 SVGAGI. The CDR3 consists of 15 residues. V was clipped by 6 bases and J by 0 bases; unmatched bases: 8. This TCR came from a man aged 18-30 years in good health. Material for sequencing was naive CD4+ T cells sorted from blood. The subset is: CD45RA+ positively selected. The rearrangement uses TRBV6-5 and TRBJ2-7; 7 nucleotides match TRBD2. CDR3 loop: CASSYQRDLSYEQYF. Written as DNA, the CDR3 is TGTGCCAGCAGCTATCAGCGGGACCTCTCCTACGAGCAGTACTTC.